Shown below are 6 T cell receptor beta chains from a single sample sequenced in a study of blood T cell repertoires in COVID-19. Profiled with immunoSEQ multiplex PCR; TCRdb holds only in-frame clones, not every one. This sample has roughly 100,000 clones, with around 91% found just once. The specimen was peripheral blood. These TCRs come from a man between 18 and 35 years old with COVID-19, enrolled during active disease.

This chain joins TRBV2 and TRBJ2-7, with 7 bases aligning to TRBD1. This CDR3 comprises 15 residues. V dropped 0 bases and J dropped 0; count of bases not matched to a gene: 2. Per germline, CDR1 SNHLY and CDR2 FYNNEI. The CDR3, as DNA: TGTGCCAGCAGTGAAGCCGAGGGGGCCTCCTACGAGCAGTACTTC. Translation gives CASSEAEGASYEQYF.

The chain links TRBV28 to TRBJ1-5; D is possibly TRBD1 (6 bases). The CDR3 consists of 13 residues. Germline assignment: CDR1 MDHEN and CDR2 SYDVKM. The V end was cut by 3 bases, the J end by 7 bases, with 10 bases between. This CDR3 reads CASSLVRGQPQHF. For the CDR3, the DNA is TGTGCCAGCAGTTTGGTCAGGGGCCAGCCCCAGCATTTT.

The J gene is TRBJ2-1, the V gene TRBV15; 11 positions agree with TRBD2. The CDR3 runs to 19 residues. Per germline, CDR1 LNHNV and CDR2 YYDKDF (reference sequence). Germline trimming cut 7 bases from V and 6 bases from J; bases unmatched to any gene: 20. CDR3 protein: CATTAGTSGGELLLNEQFF. CDR3 in DNA: TGTGCCACCACCGCAGGGACTAGCGGAGGTGAACTCCTACTCAATGAGCAGTTCTTC.

The chain has TRBV2 and TRBJ2-3; 7 nucleotides agree with TRBD1. J lost 12 bases, V lost 7 bases, and 10 bases had no gene match. Germline V gives CDR1 SNHLY, CDR2 FYNNEI. The CDR3 is made up of 12 amino acids. CDR3 sequence (DNA): TGTGCCAGCAAGGGGGACAGCCTTTTCCAGTATTTT. Protein sequence: CASKGDSLFQYF.

V usage is TRBV5-6 and J usage is TRBJ2-7, with D uncertain. This CDR3 has 11 residues. Germline V gene data show CDR1 as SGHDT and CDR2 as YYEEEE. The V end was cut by 4 bases, the J end by 5 bases, with 7 bases between. This CDR3 is CASSQLNEQYF. The CDR3 bases are TGTGCCAGCAGCCAACTAAACGAGCAGTACTTC.

V is TRBV19 and J is TRBJ2-1, with 9 bases identical to TRBD2. The CDR3 runs 15 residues. V was clipped by 3 bases and J by 3 bases; unmatched bases: 3. Germline CDR1 reads LNHDA; CDR2 reads SQIVND (reference sequence). The CDR3 sequence: CASSIGSGSYNEQFF. The CDR3 nucleotides are TGTGCCAGTAGTATCGGTAGCGGGAGCTACAATGAGCAGTTCTTC.